This TCR beta chain was recorded in a study of shared clonotypes between healthy human individuals. Study-level results: Limitation of the genetic and exposure-history diversity represented came from the few donors.

The CDR3 length is 14 residues. V dropped 5 bases and J dropped 3; count of bases not matched to a gene: 3. Per germline, CDR1 SGHTA and CDR2 FQGTGA. Comments on this clone: Its specificity is not known. The sample has other DNA sequences that encode this CDR3 too.

Method: immunoSEQ multiplex PCR; TCRdb's copy keeps in-frame clones and lacks some. The sample comprises about 2.4 million clones, 80% to 95% of which are singletons, and about 0.38% rests with the top ten. Sequences were obtained from naive CD4+ T cells from PBMCs. Subset specified: CD45RA+ positively selected. V usage is TRBV7-3 and J usage is TRBJ2-3; 9 bases fit TRBD2. The receptor was isolated from a young man in good health. Some clones in this sample may be carry-over from other donors' samples. The CDR3 nucleotides read TGTGCCAGCAGCCTTAGCGGGAGAACAGATACGCAGTATTTT. This gives the protein CASSLSGRTDTQYF.